The 19 T cell receptor beta chains presented below share a single source sample, sequenced in a study of STAT5B mutations in CD4+ large granular lymphocyte leukemia. Sequenced by immunoSEQ multiplex PCR; TCRdb stores in-frame clones only, minus some. The sample holds around 34,000 clones, about 82% seen once. Sequenced material: CD4+ T cells from blood buffy coats. The receptors stem from a human donor in good health.

V and J are TRBV28 and TRBJ2-1; D gene uncertain. The CDR3 is 18 amino acids. Germline values: CDR1 MDHEN, CDR2 SYDVKM. The V and J ends lost 3 bases and 0 bases respectively, with 18 bases between them. The CDR3 DNA sequence: TGTGCCAGCAGTTTTCACCCGTCTGTACTAAGCTCCTACAATGAGCAGTTCTTC. It specifies CASSFHPSVLSSYNEQFF.

The chain recombines TRBV29-1 with TRBJ2-1; D gene unclear. V lost 3 bases and J lost 7, with 7 bases in between. This CDR3 is 11 amino acids long. Germline CDR1 reads SQVTM; CDR2 reads ANQGSEA. The CDR3 protein is CSVERWNEQFF. DNA of the CDR3: TGCAGCGTTGAGCGCTGGAATGAGCAGTTCTTC.

The chain employs TRBV28 and TRBJ2-5, with 8 bases identical to TRBD1. The CDR3 covers 14 residues. Germline CDR1 is MDHEN and CDR2 is SYDVKM. J lost 5 bases, V lost 5 bases, and 7 bases had no gene match. As DNA, the CDR3 is TGTGCCAGCAGTACGAGGACAGGGCGGGAGACCCAGTACTTC. Protein product: CASSTRTGRETQYF.

This chain joins TRBV6-5 and TRBJ1-1; a weak D match, TRBD1 (6 bases). V gave up 5 bases and J gave up 6 bases, with 16 bases separating them. The CDR3 is 14 amino acids. Germline V gene lookup returns CDR1 MNHEY and CDR2 SVGAGI. This CDR3 is CASSKRGGASEAFF. The CDR3 nucleotides are TGTGCCAGCAGTAAGAGGGGGGGCGCATCTGAAGCTTTCTTT.

The rearrangement joins TRBV7-9 to TRBJ2-7; D remains ambiguous. CDR1 is SEHNR and CDR2 is FQNEAQ in the germline V gene (reference sequence). There are 14 residues in the CDR3. Trimming removed 4 bases from V and 2 bases from J, with 12 bases in between. The CDR3 nucleotides read TGTGCCAGCAGCTCTACAGATCCACCCTACGAGCAGTACTTC. It translates to CASSSTDPPYEQYF.

This chain uses TRBV9 with TRBJ2-2, with 9 positions matching TRBD1. J gave up 7 bases and V 3 bases, and 4 bases lay outside the gene matches. The CDR3 has 14 residues. Per germline, CDR1 SGDLS and CDR2 YYNGEE. CDR3 coding DNA: TGTGCCAGCAGCGCCGGGACAGGGTTCGGGGAGCTGTTTTTT. Its translation: CASSAGTGFGELFF. Full variable domain (remainder filled in from reference TRBV9 and TRBJ2-2): DSGVTQTPKHLITATGQRVTLRCSPRSGDLSVYWYQQSLDQGLQFLIQYYNGEERAKGNILERFSAQQFPDLHSELNLSSLELGDSALYFCASSAGTGFGELFFGEGSRLTVL.

V and J are TRBV4-1 and TRBJ1-1; tentatively, D is TRBD1 (5 bases). The CDR3 totals 15 residues. The V and J ends lost 0 bases and 4 bases respectively, with 12 bases between them. Germline V gene sequence: CDR1 MGHRA, CDR2 YSYEKL. Written as DNA, the CDR3 is TGCGCCAGCAGCCAAGAGCGGGCAGGGACCACTGAAGCTTTCTTT. Translating gives CASSQERAGTTEAFF.

This chain uses TRBV6-5 with TRBJ2-7; no reliable D call. Germline V gives CDR1 MNHEY, CDR2 SVGAGI. V was trimmed by 7 bases and J by 1 base, leaving 11 bases between them. The CDR3 runs 13 residues. Written as DNA, the CDR3 is TGTGCCAGCATAGGTGGTTTATCCTACGAGCAGTACTTC. Translation gives CASIGGLSYEQYF.

The V and J genes are TRBV18 and TRBJ2-7; 12 bases fit TRBD1. This CDR3 comprises 14 residues. CDR1 KGHSH and CDR2 LQKENI come from the germline V gene. The V segment lost 4 bases and the J segment 7 bases; nucleotides outside the gene matches: 5. DNA of the CDR3: TGTGCCAGCTCACTAGGGACAGGGGGCGGAGAGCAGTACTTC. The encoded protein is CASSLGTGGGEQYF.

The gene calls are TRBV6-5 and TRBJ2-1; D might be TRBD2 (6 bases). Germline assignment: CDR1 MNHEY and CDR2 SVGAGI. This CDR3 region has 15 residues. Trimming left V 2 bases short and J 2 bases short, with 10 bases between. DNA of the CDR3: TGTGCCAGCAGTTACGTGCGGGGTCCCTACAATGAGCAGTTCTTC. Protein product: CASSYVRGPYNEQFF.

As DNA, the CDR3 is TGTGCCAGCAGGAGAACGAACAGGGTCACCTCCGAGCAGTACTTC. It codes for CASRRTNRVTSEQYF. This rearrangement joins TRBV2 to TRBJ2-7, with a weak D call TRBD1 (6 bases). Per germline, CDR1 SNHLY and CDR2 FYNNEI. V lost 6 bases to trimming and J lost 6 bases, with 21 bases between them. This CDR3 contains 15 residues.

This chain links TRBV27 with TRBJ2-1; D not certain. From germline, CDR1 is MNHEY and CDR2 SMNVEV (reference sequence). Deletions cut 6 bases from V and 6 bases from J, with 12 bases between. This CDR3 has 13 residues. The CDR3 bases are TGTGCCAGCAGCTCGAATCGTGGCAATGAGCAGTTCTTC. It yields the protein CASSSNRGNEQFF.

This clone was seen just once. This chain uses TRBV19 with TRBJ1-1; D might be TRBD1 (5 bases). The CDR3 extends over 13 amino acids. Germline CDR1 reads LNHDA; CDR2 reads SQIVND (reference sequence). V dropped 10 bases and J dropped 0 bases, with 12 bases sitting between them. The CDR3 DNA is TGTGCCACCCGGCGGGGGATGAACACTGAAGCTTTCTTT. Translation: CATRRGMNTEAFF.

This clone was found once. This chain links TRBV19 with TRBJ2-1, with D possibly matching TRBD2 (6 bases). Trimming cost V 1 base and J 2 bases, with 15 bases left between them. The CDR3 totals 17 residues. Germline CDR1 is LNHDA and CDR2 is SQIVND (reference sequence). The DNA of the CDR3 is TGTGCCAGTAGTATAGGCGGACCGGGACTTCCCTACAATGAGCAGTTCTTC. Its protein is CASSIGGPGLPYNEQFF. Drawing the rest from reference TRBV19 and TRBJ2-1, the complete variable domain is DGGITQSPKYLFRKEGQNVTLSCEQNLNHDAMYWYRQDPGQGLRLIYYSQIVNDFQKGDIAEGYSVSREKKESFPLTVTSAQKNPTAFYLCASSIGGPGLPYNEQFFGPGTRLTVL.

This chain connects TRBV5-4 to TRBJ2-3; a weak D match, TRBD2 (6 bases). This CDR3 has 15 residues. V was shortened by 6 bases and J by 2 bases, with 16 bases between the two germline ends. CDR1 SGHNT and CDR2 YYREEE come from the germline V gene (reference sequence). CDR3 DNA sequence: TGTGCCAGCACGGCCCCGGGACTTAACACAGATACGCAGTATTTT. Protein product: CASTAPGLNTDTQYF.

This chain links TRBV18 with TRBJ2-7; 11 nucleotides agree with TRBD1. Germline V gene sequence: CDR1 KGHSH, CDR2 LQKENI. The CDR3 sequence is 18 residues long. V was clipped by 4 bases and J by 4 bases; unmatched bases: 15. The CDR3 region is CASSLPPGQGVGTYEQYF. CDR3 bases: TGTGCCAGCTCACTACCACCGGGACAGGGGGTTGGTACGTACGAGCAGTACTTC.

In this sample, this clone turned up once. The chain employs TRBV11-1 and TRBJ2-3, with D tentatively TRBD2 (6 bases). This CDR3 region has 16 residues. The V gene's germline CDR1 is SGHAT and CDR2 FQDESV (reference sequence). The V and J ends lost 3 bases and 3 bases respectively, with 16 bases between them. The CDR3 DNA reads TGTGCCAGCAGCTTGTCCCGGGAGCTAGGGACAGATACGCAGTATTTT. Translated: CASSLSRELGTDTQYF.

The J gene is TRBJ2-7, the V gene TRBV18; 7 bases align to TRBD2. Trimming at V came to 3 bases and at J to 3 bases, leaving 5 bases not matched to a gene. Germline lookup yields CDR1 KGHSH and CDR2 LQKENI. This CDR3 contains 14 residues. The CDR3 sequence: CASSPLREHYEQYF. In DNA, the CDR3 is TGTGCCAGCTCACCTCTGCGGGAGCACTACGAGCAGTACTTC.

The rearrangement links TRBV5-1 to TRBJ2-3; maybe TRBD2 (5 bases). CDR3 length: 14 amino acids. Germline V gene data show CDR1 as SGHRS and CDR2 as YFSETQ. V gave up 0 bases and J gave up 1 base, with 6 bases separating them. CDR3 region: CASSLGRGTDTQYF. CDR3 coding DNA: TGCGCCAGCAGCTTGGGGCGGGGCACAGATACGCAGTATTTT.